This T cell receptor (beta chain) was captured in a study of blood T cell repertoires in COVID-19. Per the study methods: Cell counts per sample came from amplifying reference gene primers. This table comes from immunoSEQ multiplex PCR, and its TCRdb copy is limited to in-frame clones, with some not included. V, J and clone size are those of that table, while D and trimming were read from the DNA. Of 490,000 or so clones listed, 88% are singletons. From germline, CDR1 is SGHRS and CDR2 YFSETQ. With 0 bases removed from V and 6 bases from J, the gap between germline ends came to 13 bases. CDR3 length: 15 residues.

The gene calls are TRBV5-1 and TRBJ2-1; D gene ambiguous. The sequenced sample consisted of PBMCs or T cells enriched from blood (not recorded which). The receptor was derived from a woman aged 40 to 50 who had recovered from COVID-19. CDR3 DNA: TGCGCCAGCAGCTTGGAAGCAAGTGTAGTCAATGAGCAGTTCTTC. Its translation: CASSLEASVVNEQFF. The full variable domain, with the rest looked up from reference TRBV5-1 and TRBJ2-1, is KAGVTQTPRYLIKTRGQQVTLSCSPISGHRSVSWYQQTPGQGLQFLFEYFSETQRNKGNFPGRFSGRQFSNSRSEMNVSTLELGDSALYLCASSLEASVVNEQFFGPGTRLTVL.